What follows are 18 T cell receptor beta chains derived from one specimen sequenced in a study of molecular identifiers for immune sequencing clone quantification. TCRdb re-called the PCR reads through MiXCR, storing one row per CDR3 protein. The table has just under 65,000 distinct CDR3 sequences, around 19% seen once. Sequenced material: naive CD8+ T cells from blood, with Jurkat cell RNA spiked in. Subset specified: FACS-sorted CD8+CD4-CCR7+CD45RA+ naive T cells. The receptors were sampled from a human donor in good health. Some libraries in this study had Jurkat cell RNA spiked in.

This clonotype was recorded at least ten times. The V call is TRBV29-1, the J call TRBJ2-2, with TRBD2 as a possible D gene (7 bases). The germline gives CDR1 SQVTM, CDR2 ANQGSEA. The CDR3 spans 14 residues. Trimming removed 6 bases at V and 6 bases at J, with 17 bases between. The CDR3 here is CSVTQGGGPGELFF. CDR3 DNA sequence: TGCAGCGTCACCCAAGGGGGGGGGCCCGGGGAGCTGTTTTTT.

This clonotype showed up just a few times. The CDR3 DNA reads as TGTGCCAGTAGTTTTCAAGGCAGACCGTTCGAGCAGTACTTC. Amino acids: CASSFQGRPFEQYF. V gene TRBV19 combines with J gene TRBJ2-7; D is uncertain. Per germline, CDR1 LNHDA and CDR2 SQIVND (reference sequence). V was shortened by 5 bases and J by 6 bases, with 17 bases between the two germline ends. This CDR3 has 14 residues.

With regard to this clonotype: A read error may be the cause here, since a much bigger clone is one base away. This chain connects TRBV7-7 to TRBJ2-3; a possible D gene is TRBD1 (5 bases). The CDR3 is made up of 15 amino acids. Germline V gene lookup returns CDR1 SSHAT and CDR2 FNYEAQ (reference sequence). CDR3 in DNA: TGTGCTAGCAGCTTGGGGCAGTTCGGGTCAGATACGCAGTGTTTT. Translated: CASSLGQFGSDTQCF.

The sample holds many counts of this clonotype. V and J are TRBV28 and TRBJ2-5; the match to TRBD2 covers 8 bases. Germline values: CDR1 MDHEN, CDR2 SYDVKM. Trimming cost V 4 bases and J 2 bases; bases outside gene matches: 9. The CDR3 contains 16 residues. The CDR3 region is CASSYYSGAVQETQYF. In DNA form, the CDR3 reads TGTGCCAGCAGTTATTATAGCGGGGCCGTGCAAGAGACCCAGTACTTC.

The V and J genes are TRBV12-3 or TRBV12-4 and TRBJ1-1; D perhaps matches TRBD1 (6 bases). V was pared by 3 bases and J by 5 bases, with 16 bases between. The CDR3 sequence is 15 residues long. The DNA for the CDR3 is TGTGCCAGCAGTTTTGTCCAGGGGATAGATACTGAAGCTTTCTTT. Protein sequence: CASSFVQGIDTEAFF.

Many counts were recorded for this clonotype. The chain couples TRBV7-6 to TRBJ2-3; unclear D gene. V gave up 6 bases and J gave up 0 bases, with 4 bases separating them. Germline values: CDR1 SGHVS, CDR2 FNYEAQ. This CDR3 comprises 12 residues. The CDR3 region is CASRASTDTQYF. The DNA of the CDR3 is TGTGCCAGCAGGGCTAGCACAGATACGCAGTATTTT.

A word on this clonotype: It may be a read error: a sequence one base away is much more abundant. The chain carries TRBV28 and TRBJ2-7; the D is unclear. The V end lost 4 bases, the J end lost 4 bases, and 17 bases lay between the germline ends. Germline V gene sequence: CDR1 MDHEN, CDR2 SYDVKM. The length of the CDR3 is 15 residues. In DNA, the CDR3 is TGTGCCAGCAGTTCATTGGAGCCCGCGGTGTACGAGCAGTACTTC. Its protein is CASSSLEPAVYEQYF.

The chain is built from TRBV12-3 or TRBV12-4 and TRBJ1-5; D is uncertain. Trimming took 5 bases from V and 2 from J, leaving 7 bases between them. This CDR3 has 13 residues. CDR3 sequence: CASSPGGNQPQHF. In DNA form, the CDR3 reads TGTGCCAGCAGTCCCGGAGGCAATCAGCCCCAGCATTTT.

In regard to this clonotype: A much larger clone lies one base from this, so it may be a read error. The chain is built from TRBV20-1 and TRBJ2-1; possibly TRBD2 for D (6 bases). The CDR3 is made up of 14 amino acids. V was clipped by 6 bases and J by 5 bases, with 17 bases between them. CDR1 and CDR2 (germline): DFQATT, SNEGSKA (reference sequence). The chain's CDR3 is CSANDLGLHNEQFF. DNA for the CDR3: TGCAGTGCAAACGACCTGGGACTCCACAATGAGCAGTTCTTC.

There are many counts of this clonotype. The rearrangement links TRBV11-2 to TRBJ2-5, with 13 bases matching TRBD2. Trimming at V came to 5 bases and at J to 5 bases, leaving 11 bases not matched to a gene. Germline V lookup: CDR1 SGHAT, CDR2 FQNNGV. This CDR3 region has 17 residues. CDR3: CASSVTTLAGGPETQYF. CDR3 nucleotide sequence: TGTGCCAGCAGCGTAACAACACTAGCGGGAGGGCCCGAGACCCAGTACTTC.

As regards this clonotype: A much larger clone lies one base from this, so it may be a read error. This chain joins TRBV13 and TRBJ2-1; maybe TRBD2 (6 bases). CDR3 length: 18 amino acids. Germline V CDR1 and CDR2: PRHDT, FYEKMQ (reference sequence). V was cut by 5 bases and J by 2 bases, with 22 bases left in between. CDR3 coding DNA: TGTGCCAGCAGCCTGGGGAGAACTTGGGAGGCAACCTACAATGAGCAGTTCTTC. Amino acid sequence: CASSLGRTWEATYNEQFF. The full variable domain, in which reference TRBV13 and TRBJ2-1 provide the parts outside the CDR3, is AAGVIQSPRHLIKEKRETATLKCYPIPRHDTVYWYQQGPGQDPQFLISFYEKMQSDKGSIPDRFSAQQFSDYHSELNMSSLELGDSALYFCASSLGRTWEATYNEQFFGPGTRLTVL.

There are many counts of this clonotype. The rearrangement joins TRBV6-5 to TRBJ2-3; 8 bases fit TRBD2. The CDR3 is made up of 14 amino acids. The trim removed 6 bases at V and 2 bases at J, leaving 4 bases unmatched. Per the germline V gene, CDR1 is MNHEY and CDR2 is SVGAGI. The CDR3: CASSPTSATDTQYF. The CDR3 nucleotides read TGTGCCAGCAGCCCGACTAGCGCCACAGATACGCAGTATTTT.

This clonotype was recorded once. Possible read error: a much larger clone is one base away. The V call is TRBV27, the J call TRBJ1-1; D is unresolved. The germline CDR1 and CDR2 sequences are MNHEY and SMNVEV (reference sequence). The CDR3 is made up of 14 amino acids. CDR3 residues: CAGSRRDLNTEAFF. The CDR3, as DNA: TGTGCCGGCAGCCGTCGCGACTTGAACACTGAAGCTTTCTTT.

Worth noting for this clonotype: A single base separates this from a much larger clone, so it may be a read error. The chain is built from TRBV4-1 and TRBJ1-4, with D unclear. CDR3 size: 13 residues. The germline gives CDR1 MGHRA, CDR2 YSYEKL. The CDR3 coding sequence is TGCGTCAGCAGCCAAGAGCTGGCTCCCCTCCCGTTTTTT. It translates to CVSSQELAPLPFF.

This clonotype was counted many times. The chain joins TRBV29-1 to TRBJ2-7; TRBD2 might be the D (6 bases). Germline CDR1 and CDR2: SQVTM and ANQGSEA. This CDR3 spans 13 amino acids. V gave up 6 bases and J gave up 6 bases, with 18 bases separating them. DNA for the CDR3: TGCAGCGTGGCCGGCGGGGAGGCGCGCGAGCAGTACTTC. It encodes CSVAGGEAREQYF.

Ten or more counts support this clonotype. The chain couples TRBV7-9 to TRBJ2-1; 13 bases map to TRBD2. In germline, CDR1 is SEHNR, CDR2 FQNEAQ (reference sequence). The CDR3 has 17 amino acids. Unmatched junction bases numbered 18, after V lost 7 bases and J lost 12 bases. The CDR3 loop reads CASKKIGTSGNRLWQFF. Here the CDR3 DNA reads TGTGCCAGCAAGAAGATCGGGACTAGCGGGAATCGATTGTGGCAGTTCTTC.

This clonotype was counted many times. The CDR3 coding sequence is TGCAGCGTTGGAAGCGGGAGGGGGACAGATACGCAGTATTTT. The encoded protein is CSVGSGRGTDTQYF. V usage is TRBV29-1 and J usage is TRBJ2-3, with 10 nucleotides matching TRBD2. The CDR3 is 14 amino acids. Germline values: CDR1 SQVTM, CDR2 ANQGSEA. V trimming: 4 bases; J trimming: 3 bases; junction bases outside the gene matches: 4.

Ten or more counts support this clonotype. J is TRBJ1-4 and V is TRBV20-1, with D maybe TRBD1 (6 bases). CDR1 and CDR2 from the germline V gene are DFQATT and SNEGSKA (reference sequence). The ends were cut back, 7 bases at V and 8 bases at J, with 14 bases in the middle. The CDR3 runs to 12 residues. The CDR3 loop is CSVGDKTEKLFF. The CDR3 nucleotides read TGCAGTGTGGGGGACAAAACCGAAAAACTGTTTTTT.